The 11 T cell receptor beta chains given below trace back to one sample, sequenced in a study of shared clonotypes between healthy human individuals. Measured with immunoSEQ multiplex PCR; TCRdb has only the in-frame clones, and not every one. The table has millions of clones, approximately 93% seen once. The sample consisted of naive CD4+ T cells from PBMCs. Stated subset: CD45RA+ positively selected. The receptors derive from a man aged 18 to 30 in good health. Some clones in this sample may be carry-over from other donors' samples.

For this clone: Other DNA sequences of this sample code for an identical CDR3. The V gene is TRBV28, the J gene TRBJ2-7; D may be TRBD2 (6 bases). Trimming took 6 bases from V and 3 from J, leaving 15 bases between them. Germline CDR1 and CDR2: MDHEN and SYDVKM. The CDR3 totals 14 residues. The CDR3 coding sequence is TGTGCCAGCAGCACACCCGGGACTGGCTACGAGCAGTACTTC. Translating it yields CASSTPGTGYEQYF.

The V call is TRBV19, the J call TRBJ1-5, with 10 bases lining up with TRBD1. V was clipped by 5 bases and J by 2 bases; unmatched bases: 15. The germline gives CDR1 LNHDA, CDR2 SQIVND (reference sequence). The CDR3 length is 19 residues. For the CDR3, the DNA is TGTGCCAGTAGTTCCTGGACAGGGGGATACGGGTCGGGCAATCAGCCCCAGCATTTT. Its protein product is CASSSWTGGYGSGNQPQHF.

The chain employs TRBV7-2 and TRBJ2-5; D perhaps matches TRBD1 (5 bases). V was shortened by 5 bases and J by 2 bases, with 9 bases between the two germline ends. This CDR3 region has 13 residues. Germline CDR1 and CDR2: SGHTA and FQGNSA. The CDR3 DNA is TGTGCCAGCAGCAGGACAAGACAAGAGACCCAGTACTTC. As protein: CASSRTRQETQYF.

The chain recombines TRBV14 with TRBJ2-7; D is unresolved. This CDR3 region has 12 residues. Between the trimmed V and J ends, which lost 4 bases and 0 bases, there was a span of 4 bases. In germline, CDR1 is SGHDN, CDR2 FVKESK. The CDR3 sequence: CASSPNSYEQYF. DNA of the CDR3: TGTGCCAGCAGCCCGAACTCCTACGAGCAGTACTTC.

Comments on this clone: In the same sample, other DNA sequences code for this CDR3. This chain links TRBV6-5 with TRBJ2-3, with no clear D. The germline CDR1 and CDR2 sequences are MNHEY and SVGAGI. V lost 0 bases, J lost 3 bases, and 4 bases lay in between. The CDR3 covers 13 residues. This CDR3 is CASSYSSTDTQYF. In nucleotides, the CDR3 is TGTGCCAGCAGTTACTCGTCTACAGATACGCAGTATTTT.

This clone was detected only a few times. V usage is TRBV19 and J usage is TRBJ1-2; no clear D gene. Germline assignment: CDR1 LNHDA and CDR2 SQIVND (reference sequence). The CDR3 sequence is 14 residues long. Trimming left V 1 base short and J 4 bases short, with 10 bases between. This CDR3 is CASSIGPGSYGYTF. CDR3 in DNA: TGTGCCAGTAGTATAGGCCCGGGAAGCTATGGCTACACCTTC.

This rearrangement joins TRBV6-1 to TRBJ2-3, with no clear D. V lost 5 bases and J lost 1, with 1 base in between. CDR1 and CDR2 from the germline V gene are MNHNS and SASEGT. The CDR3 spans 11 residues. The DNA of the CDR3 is TGTGCCAGCAGTCGCACAGATACGCAGTATTTT. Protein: CASSRTDTQYF.

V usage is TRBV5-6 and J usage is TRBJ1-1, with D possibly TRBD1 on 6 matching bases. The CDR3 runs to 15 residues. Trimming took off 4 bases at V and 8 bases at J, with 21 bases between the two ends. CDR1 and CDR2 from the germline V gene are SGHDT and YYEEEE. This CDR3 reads CASSPGYTGNEEAFF. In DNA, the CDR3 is TGTGCCAGCAGCCCCGGATATACAGGGAATGAGGAAGCTTTCTTT. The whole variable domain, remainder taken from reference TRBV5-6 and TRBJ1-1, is DAGVTQSPTHLIKTRGQQVTLRCSPKSGHDTVSWYQQALGQGPQFIFQYYEEEERQRGNFPDRFSGHQFPNYSSELNVNALLLGDSALYLCASSPGYTGNEEAFFGQGTRLTVV.

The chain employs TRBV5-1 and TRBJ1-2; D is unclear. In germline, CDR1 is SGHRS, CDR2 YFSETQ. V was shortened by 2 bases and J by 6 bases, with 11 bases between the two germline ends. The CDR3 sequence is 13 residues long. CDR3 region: CASSLPGIHGYTF. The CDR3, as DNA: TGCGCCAGCAGCTTACCCGGTATCCATGGCTACACCTTC.

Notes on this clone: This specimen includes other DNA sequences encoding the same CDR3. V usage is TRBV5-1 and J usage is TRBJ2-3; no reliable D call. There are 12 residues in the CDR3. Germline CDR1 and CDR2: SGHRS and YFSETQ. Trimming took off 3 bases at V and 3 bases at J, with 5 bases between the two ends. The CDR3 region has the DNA TGCGCCAGCAGCTCTTATACAGATACGCAGTATTTT. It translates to CASSSYTDTQYF.

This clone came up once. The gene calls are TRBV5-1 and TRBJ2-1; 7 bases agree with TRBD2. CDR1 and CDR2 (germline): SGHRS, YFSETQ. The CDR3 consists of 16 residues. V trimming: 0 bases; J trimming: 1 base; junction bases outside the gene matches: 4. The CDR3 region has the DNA TGCGCCAGCAGCTTGGCGGGAGGAAAATCCTACAATGAGCAGTTCTTC. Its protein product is CASSLAGGKSYNEQFF.